Sequencing of this T cell receptor (beta chain) was carried out in a study of cytomegalovirus exposure and HLA in healthy donors. Overall study context: Of all 360 or so donors who were genotyped, roughly 81% belonged to the Caucasian-associated ancestry cluster. Findings and caveats of the study: It was in a later analysis that TCR association rates were seen to vary by HLA locus, highest for DRB1 and lowest for HLA-C. The study designated about 180 TCR beta chains cytomegalovirus-associated.

Germline CDR1 SGHTA, CDR2 FQGNSA. CDR3 length: 14 residues. Trimming took 5 bases from V and 2 from J; bases not matched to a gene: 2. Nominally healthy donors provided the samples, though records likely missed some immune exposures. Primers included in the PCR were 60 Vbeta and 13 Jbeta primers. The data were produced by immunoSEQ multiplex PCR, yet TCRdb's version contains in-frame clones alone and is incomplete. The sample includes some 110,000 clones, more than 65% of them seen just once. This clone appeared a few times. Its antigen is unknown. The sample taken for sequencing was PBMCs. The chain has TRBV7-2 and TRBJ1-5; 8 bases align to TRBD1. The source of this sequence is a woman aged 30 to 39 in good health and CMV-seronegative. CDR3: CASSMDRGNQPQHF. In DNA form, the CDR3 reads TGTGCCAGCAGCATGGACAGGGGCAATCAGCCCCAGCATTTT.